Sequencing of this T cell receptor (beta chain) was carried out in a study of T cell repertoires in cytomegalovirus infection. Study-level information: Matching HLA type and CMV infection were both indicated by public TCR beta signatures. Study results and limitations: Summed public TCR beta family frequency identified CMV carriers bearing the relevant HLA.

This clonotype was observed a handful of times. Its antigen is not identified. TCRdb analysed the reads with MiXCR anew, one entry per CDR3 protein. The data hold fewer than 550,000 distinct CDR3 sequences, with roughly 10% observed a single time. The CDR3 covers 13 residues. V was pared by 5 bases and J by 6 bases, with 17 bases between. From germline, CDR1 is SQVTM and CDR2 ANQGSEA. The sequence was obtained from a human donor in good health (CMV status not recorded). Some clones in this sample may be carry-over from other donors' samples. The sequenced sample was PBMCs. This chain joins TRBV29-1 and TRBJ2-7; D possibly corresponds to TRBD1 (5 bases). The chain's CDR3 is CSVTGKGLLEQYF. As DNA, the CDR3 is TGCAGCGTTACAGGAAAGGGGCTCCTCGAGCAGTACTTC.